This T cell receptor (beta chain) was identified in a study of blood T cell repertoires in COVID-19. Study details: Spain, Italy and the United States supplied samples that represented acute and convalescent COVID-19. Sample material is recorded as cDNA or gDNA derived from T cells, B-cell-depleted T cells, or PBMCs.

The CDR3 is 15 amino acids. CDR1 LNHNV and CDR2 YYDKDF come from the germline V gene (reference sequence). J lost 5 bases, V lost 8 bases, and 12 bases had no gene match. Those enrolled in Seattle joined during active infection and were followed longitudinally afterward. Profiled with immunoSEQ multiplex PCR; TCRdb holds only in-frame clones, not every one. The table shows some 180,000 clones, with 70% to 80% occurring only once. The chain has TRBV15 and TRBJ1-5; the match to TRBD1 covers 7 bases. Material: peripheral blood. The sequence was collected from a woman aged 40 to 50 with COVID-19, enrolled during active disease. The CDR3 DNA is TGTGCCACCCCTGGGAAGGGGGCATGTGATCAGCCCCAGCATTTT. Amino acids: CATPGKGACDQPQHF.